Sequencing of this TCR beta chain was carried out in a study of blood T cell repertoires in COVID-19 (TCRdb year 2020). With regard to the full study: The collaborator samples originated in the United States, Italy and Spain and spanned the acute and convalescent phases of COVID-19. The material from the prospective study consisted of cDNA or gDNA derived from T cells, B-cell-depleted T cells, or PBMCs. Deeply sampled blood TCRbeta repertoires from subjects exposed to, actively infected with, or recovered from COVID-19 were included in the dataset. A freely available public database, intended as a resource for researchers studying the immune response to SARS-CoV-2, is where the repertoires were released. The samples were drawn from the first 160 participants of the ongoing ImmuneRACE study and from 1,200 or so subjects provided by 6 global collaborators. The sample metadata nearly always contained a de-identified subject ID, COVID-19 status, age in years and sex. Where available, HLA class I and class II types were obtained from metadata supplied by the sample provider rather than from assay-based typing. Study-level results and caveats: Clinical and demographic metadata were provided uncurated, with the amount varying by source and participant.

Comment on this clone: Its antigen remains unidentified. No base-level quality is on record; no much larger clone is a single base apart.

In Seattle, one collaborating source enrolled patients while the infection was active and tracked those patients longitudinally over the course of disease. The collaborating institutions used their own protocols to collect whole blood in K2EDTA tubes. For TCRbeta analysis, collaborator samples were shipped as frozen whole blood, as isolated PBMCs, or as DNA extracted from either sample type. The CDR3 has 14 amino acids, counting the end cysteine and phenylalanine. Kept here is only the CDR3 DNA, which spans 42 bases and is read in frame from base 1. CDR1 and CDR2 were assigned from the germline V gene (reference sequence) as DFQATT and SNEGSKA. V ends up 3 bases short and J 9 bases short, with an unmatched junction base count of 10. The immunoSEQ Assay, a bias-controlled multiplex PCR, was used to amplify TCRbeta CDR3 regions from genomic DNA. As for how the authors treated the data: The number of nucleated cells in each sample was estimated by amplification of reference gene primers within the assay. To quantify the absolute abundance of each unique TCRbeta CDR3 rearrangement, sequence reads were collapsed and filtered. For each sample, productive Simpson clonality was calculated as the square root of Simpson's diversity index across productive rearrangements. TCRdb provides this immuneACCESS table in a form limited to in-frame rearrangements. Some clones are lacking; in checked studies, under half of them reflect an unresolved V gene, and why the rest are absent is not known. D and trimming come from the DNA, and the V and J calls and clone size come from that table. The sample records 150,000 to 200,000 clones, 65% to 90% of which are singletons. In total, the top ten clones hold more than 6% of the sample.

This clonotype was sampled from a woman aged 40 to 49 with COVID-19, enrolled during active disease. This receptor chain uses TRBV20-1 and TRBJ2-4; 8 of the junction bases match TRBD2. The sample was peripheral blood. CDR3 reads: CSASADSGMAIQYF. Read as DNA, the sequence is TGCAGTGCTAGTGCGGATAGCGGGATGGCCATTCAGTACTTC.